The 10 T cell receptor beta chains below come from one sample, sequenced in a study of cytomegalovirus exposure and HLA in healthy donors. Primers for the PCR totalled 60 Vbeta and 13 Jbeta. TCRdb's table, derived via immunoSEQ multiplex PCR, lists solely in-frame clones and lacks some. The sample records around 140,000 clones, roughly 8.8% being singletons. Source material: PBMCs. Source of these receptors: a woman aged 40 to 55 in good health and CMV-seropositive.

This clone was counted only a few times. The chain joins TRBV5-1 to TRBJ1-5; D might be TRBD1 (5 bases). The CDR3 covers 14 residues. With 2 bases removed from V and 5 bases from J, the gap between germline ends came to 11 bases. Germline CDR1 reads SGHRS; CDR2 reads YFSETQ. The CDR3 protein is CASSFSGGDQPQHF. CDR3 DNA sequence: TGCGCCAGCAGCTTCAGTGGGGGGGATCAGCCCCAGCATTTT.

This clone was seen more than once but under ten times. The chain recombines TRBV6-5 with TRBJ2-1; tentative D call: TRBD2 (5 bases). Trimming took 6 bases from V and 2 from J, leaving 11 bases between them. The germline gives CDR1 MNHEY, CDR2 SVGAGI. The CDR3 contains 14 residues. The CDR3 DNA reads TGTGCCAGCAGATTGGACTGGGCCTACAATGAGCAGTTCTTC. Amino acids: CASRLDWAYNEQFF.

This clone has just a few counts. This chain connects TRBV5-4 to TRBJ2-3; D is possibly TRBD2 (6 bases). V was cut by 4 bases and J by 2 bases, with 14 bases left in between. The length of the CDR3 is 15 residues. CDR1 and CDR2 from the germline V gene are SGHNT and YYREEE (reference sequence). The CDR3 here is CASSPIRGNTDTQYF. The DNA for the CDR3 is TGTGCCAGCAGCCCAATTCGGGGGAACACAGATACGCAGTATTTT.

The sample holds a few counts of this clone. The CDR3: CSVGTGGWDTEAFF. CDR3 nucleotide sequence: TGCAGCGTTGGGACAGGGGGCTGGGACACTGAAGCTTTCTTT. V gene TRBV29-1 combines with J gene TRBJ1-1; 11 bases map to TRBD1. Germline V gene lookup returns CDR1 SQVTM and CDR2 ANQGSEA. The CDR3 sequence is 14 residues long. Trimming at V came to 4 bases and at J to 3 bases, leaving 4 bases not matched to a gene.

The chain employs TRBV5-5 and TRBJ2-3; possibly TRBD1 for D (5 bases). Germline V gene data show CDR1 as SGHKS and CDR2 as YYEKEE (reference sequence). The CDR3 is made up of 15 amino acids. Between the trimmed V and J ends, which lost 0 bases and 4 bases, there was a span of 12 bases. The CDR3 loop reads CASSLGQGLPDTQYF. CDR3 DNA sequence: TGTGCCAGCAGCTTGGGGCAGGGTTTACCAGATACGCAGTATTTT.

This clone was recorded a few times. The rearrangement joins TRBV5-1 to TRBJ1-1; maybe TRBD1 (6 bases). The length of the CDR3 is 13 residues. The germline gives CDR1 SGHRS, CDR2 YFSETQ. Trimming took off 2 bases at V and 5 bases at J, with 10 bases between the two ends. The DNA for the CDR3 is TGCGCCAGCAGCTTATACAGGGATACTGAAGCTTTCTTT. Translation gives CASSLYRDTEAFF.

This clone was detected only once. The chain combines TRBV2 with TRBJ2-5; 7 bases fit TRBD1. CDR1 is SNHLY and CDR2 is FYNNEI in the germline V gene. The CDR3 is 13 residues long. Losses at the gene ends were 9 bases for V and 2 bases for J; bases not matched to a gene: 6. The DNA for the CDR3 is TGTGCCAGAAGTCAGGGGGAGCAAGAGACCCAGTACTTC. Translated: CARSQGEQETQYF.

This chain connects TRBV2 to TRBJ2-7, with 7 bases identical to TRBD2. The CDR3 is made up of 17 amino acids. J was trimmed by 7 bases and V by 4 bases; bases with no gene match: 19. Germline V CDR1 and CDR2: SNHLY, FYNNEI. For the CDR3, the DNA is TGTGCCAGCAGTGCCCGCGCGGGGGTTGGGCGTCTTGGAGAGCAGTACTTC. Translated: CASSARAGVGRLGEQYF.

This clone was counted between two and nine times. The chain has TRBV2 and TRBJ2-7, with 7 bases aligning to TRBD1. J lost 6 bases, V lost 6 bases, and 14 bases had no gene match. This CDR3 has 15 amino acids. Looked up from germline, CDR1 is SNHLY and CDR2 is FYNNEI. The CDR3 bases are TGTGCCAGCAGAGCCGACAGGGCTTTTTCGGGCGAGCAGTACTTC. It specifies CASRADRAFSGEQYF. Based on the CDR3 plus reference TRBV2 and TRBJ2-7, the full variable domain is EPEVTQTPSHQVTQMGQEVILRCVPISNHLYFYWYRQILGQKVEFLVSFYNNEISEKSEIFDDQFSVERPDGSNFTLKIRSTKLEDSAMYFCASRADRAFSGEQYFGPGTRLTVT.

CDR3: CASSLGGFFSPLHF. The CDR3 DNA sequence: TGTGCCAGCAGCCTTGGAGGGTTTTTTTCACCCCTCCACTTT. The rearrangement uses TRBV27 and TRBJ1-6; D is undetermined. This CDR3 has 14 amino acids. From germline, CDR1 is MNHEY and CDR2 SMNVEV (reference sequence). V lost 6 bases, J lost 9 bases, and 15 bases lay in between.